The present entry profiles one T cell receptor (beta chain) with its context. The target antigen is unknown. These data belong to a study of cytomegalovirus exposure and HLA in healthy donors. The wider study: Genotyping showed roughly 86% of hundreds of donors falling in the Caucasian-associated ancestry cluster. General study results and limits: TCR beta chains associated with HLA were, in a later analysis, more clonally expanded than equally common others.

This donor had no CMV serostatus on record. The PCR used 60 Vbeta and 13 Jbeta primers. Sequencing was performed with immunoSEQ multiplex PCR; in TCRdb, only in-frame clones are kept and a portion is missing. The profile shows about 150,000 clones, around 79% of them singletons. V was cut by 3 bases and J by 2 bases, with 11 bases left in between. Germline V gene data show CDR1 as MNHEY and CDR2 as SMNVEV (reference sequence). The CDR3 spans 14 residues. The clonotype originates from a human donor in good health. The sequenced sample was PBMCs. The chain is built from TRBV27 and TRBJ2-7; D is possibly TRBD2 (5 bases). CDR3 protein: CASSLRAYTYEQYF. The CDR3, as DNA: TGTGCCAGCAGTTTGCGGGCCTACACCTACGAGCAGTACTTC.